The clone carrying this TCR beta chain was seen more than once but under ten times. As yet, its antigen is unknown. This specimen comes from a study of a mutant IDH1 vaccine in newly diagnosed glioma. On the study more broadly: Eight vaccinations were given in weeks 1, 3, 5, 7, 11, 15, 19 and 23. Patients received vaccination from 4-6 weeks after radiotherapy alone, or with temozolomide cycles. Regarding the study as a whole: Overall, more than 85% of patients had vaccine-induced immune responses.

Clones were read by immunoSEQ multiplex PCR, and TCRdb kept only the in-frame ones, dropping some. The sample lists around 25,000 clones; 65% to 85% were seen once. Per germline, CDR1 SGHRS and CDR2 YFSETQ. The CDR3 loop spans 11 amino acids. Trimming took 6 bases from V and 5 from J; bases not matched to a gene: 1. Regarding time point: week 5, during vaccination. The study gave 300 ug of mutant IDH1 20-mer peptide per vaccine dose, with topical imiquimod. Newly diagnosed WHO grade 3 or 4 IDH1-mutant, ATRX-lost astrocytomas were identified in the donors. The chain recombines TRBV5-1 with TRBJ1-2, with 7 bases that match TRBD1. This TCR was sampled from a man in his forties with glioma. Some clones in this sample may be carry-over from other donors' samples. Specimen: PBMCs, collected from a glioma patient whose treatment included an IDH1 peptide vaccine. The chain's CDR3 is CASKQGYGYTF. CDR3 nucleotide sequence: TGCGCCAGCAAACAGGGGTATGGCTACACCTTC.